A single sample is the source of the 21 T cell receptor beta chains below, sequenced in a study of shared clonotypes between healthy human individuals. Data came from immunoSEQ multiplex PCR; TCRdb stores just in-frame clones and leaves some out. The data contain under 600,000 clones, roughly 98% of them singletons. CD45RO-negative CD8 cells positively selected for CCR7 made up the naive population, which excluded terminally differentiated effector memory CD45RA+ cells. Sequencing was carried out using naive CD8+ T cells sorted from blood. The receptors here all came from a man younger than 45 in good health.

The CDR3 loop reads CASSQGEPYEQYF. DNA for the CDR3: TGCGCCAGCAGCCAGGGGGAGCCCTACGAGCAGTACTTC. This chain joins TRBV4-1 and TRBJ2-7, with D perhaps assigned TRBD1 or TRBD2 (5 bases each). Trimming shortened V by 3 bases and J by 2 bases, and 8 bases separated the two germline ends. Germline CDR1 is MGHRA and CDR2 is YSYEKL. The CDR3 contains 13 residues.

This clone was counted once. J is TRBJ1-1 and V is TRBV13; no firm D call. Trimming cost V 0 bases and J 5 bases, with 13 bases left between them. Germline V gene sequence: CDR1 PRHDT, CDR2 FYEKMQ (reference sequence). CDR3 length: 15 residues. Here the CDR3 DNA reads TGTGCCAGCAGCTTAGGCCGCCAGGCTGTGACTGAAGCTTTCTTT. It specifies CASSLGRQAVTEAFF.

The V and J genes are TRBV28 and TRBJ2-7, with TRBD1 matching over 11 bases. Germline CDR1 and CDR2: MDHEN and SYDVKM. The trim removed 5 bases at V and 2 bases at J, leaving 5 bases unmatched. CDR3 length: 15 residues. The CDR3 DNA sequence: TGTGCCAGCAGTCCTCCGGGACAGGGGGCCTACGAGCAGTACTTC. This gives the protein CASSPPGQGAYEQYF.

The V gene is TRBV7-9, the J gene TRBJ1-1; maybe TRBD1 (6 bases). Trimming took 8 bases from V and 0 from J, leaving 10 bases between them. This CDR3 region has 13 residues. Germline loops: CDR1 SEHNR, CDR2 FQNEAQ (reference sequence). CDR3 sequence (DNA): TGTGCCAGCCGACAGGAGTTGAACACTGAAGCTTTCTTT. Translation: CASRQELNTEAFF.

This chain uses TRBV5-1 with TRBJ2-7; the match to TRBD1 covers 9 bases. Trimming took 0 bases from V and 2 from J; bases not matched to a gene: 3. There are 15 residues in the CDR3. Germline-derived CDR1 and CDR2 are SGHRS and YFSETQ. CDR3 amino acids: CASSLGGTGTYEQYF. The CDR3 bases are TGCGCCAGCAGCTTGGGAGGGACAGGGACCTACGAGCAGTACTTC.

The rearrangement joins TRBV7-9 to TRBJ1-5, with D unclear. The CDR3 is 13 amino acids. Per the germline V gene, CDR1 is SEHNR and CDR2 is FQNEAQ (reference sequence). V was pared by 4 bases and J by 1 base, with 5 bases between. In DNA, the CDR3 is TGTGCCAGCAGCTACGGGAGCAATCAGCCCCAGCATTTT. Translation gives CASSYGSNQPQHF. Full variable domain (outside the CDR3, taken from reference TRBV7-9 and TRBJ1-5): DTGVSQNPRHKITKRGQNVTFRCDPISEHNRLYWYRQTLGQGPEFLTYFQNEAQLEKSRLLSDRFSAERPKGSFSTLEIQRTEQGDSAMYLCASSYGSNQPQHFGDGTRLSIL.

This chain joins TRBV13 and TRBJ2-1; TRBD2 matches at 8 bases. With V trimmed by 5 bases and J by 2 bases, 8 bases remained unmatched. Germline CDR1 reads PRHDT; CDR2 reads FYEKMQ (reference sequence). The CDR3 sequence is 16 residues long. Here the CDR3 reads CASSQTGTSAYNEQFF. The CDR3, as DNA: TGTGCCAGCAGCCAAACCGGGACTAGTGCCTACAATGAGCAGTTCTTC. Based on the CDR3 plus reference TRBV13 and TRBJ2-1, the full variable domain is AAGVIQSPRHLIKEKRETATLKCYPIPRHDTVYWYQQGPGQDPQFLISFYEKMQSDKGSIPDRFSAQQFSDYHSELNMSSLELGDSALYFCASSQTGTSAYNEQFFGPGTRLTVL.

The chain links TRBV19 to TRBJ2-7, with 7 bases matching TRBD2. J gave up 3 bases and V 6 bases, and 11 bases lay outside the gene matches. The germline V gene encodes CDR1 LNHDA and CDR2 SQIVND (reference sequence). CDR3 size: 15 residues. This CDR3 reads CASRVLASGGYEQYF. The DNA for the CDR3 is TGTGCCAGTAGAGTTTTGGCTAGCGGAGGCTACGAGCAGTACTTC.

The J gene is TRBJ2-7, the V gene TRBV27; 14 nucleotides line up with TRBD2. With 5 bases clipped from V and 6 bases from J, the junction kept 3 bases outside the gene matches. The CDR3 covers 14 residues. Germline V lookup: CDR1 MNHEY, CDR2 SMNVEV (reference sequence). DNA for the CDR3: TGTGCCAGCAGTCGAGGACTAGCGGGAGGCGAGCAGTACTTC. The encoded protein is CASSRGLAGGEQYF.

V is TRBV10-1 and J is TRBJ2-1, with 9 bases identical to TRBD1. The germline gives CDR1 WNHNN, CDR2 SYGVQD (reference sequence). The CDR3 is 14 amino acids. V shed 0 bases and J 9 bases; nucleotides not matched to a gene: 3. CDR3 coding DNA: TGCGCCAGCAGTGAGTCACAGGGGGCAGTTGAGCAGTTCTTC. Encoded protein: CASSESQGAVEQFF.

The chain links TRBV5-4 to TRBJ2-7, with D possibly TRBD2 on 5 matching bases. The CDR3 runs to 14 residues. Germline lookup yields CDR1 SGHNT and CDR2 YYREEE (reference sequence). V was trimmed by 2 bases and J by 2 bases, leaving 11 bases between them. CDR3 residues: CASSLADAPYEQYF. DNA for the CDR3: TGTGCCAGCAGCTTAGCGGATGCCCCCTACGAGCAGTACTTC.

The chain joins TRBV15 to TRBJ2-1; D may be TRBD1 (5 bases). The CDR3 length is 13 residues. Per germline, CDR1 LNHNV and CDR2 YYDKDF (reference sequence). With 7 bases removed from V and 10 bases from J, the gap between germline ends came to 17 bases. The CDR3 spells CATTPNLQEEQFF. The CDR3 DNA is TGTGCCACCACCCCGAATTTACAGGAGGAGCAGTTCTTC.

The rearrangement uses TRBV2 and TRBJ2-3, with D perhaps TRBD1 (6 bases). V was pared by 1 base and J by 5 bases, with 16 bases between. This CDR3 contains 16 residues. From germline, CDR1 is SNHLY and CDR2 FYNNEI. The CDR3 loop reads CASSEGGQGFRDTQYF. CDR3 DNA: TGTGCCAGCAGTGAAGGAGGTCAGGGGTTTAGAGATACGCAGTATTTT.

J is TRBJ2-4 and V is TRBV11-3, with D tentatively TRBD2 (6 bases). CDR1 and CDR2 from the germline V gene are SGHNT and YENEEA. V was pared by 8 bases and J by 8 bases, with 13 bases between. CDR3 length: 12 residues. The CDR3: CASAGEEDIQYF. In nucleotides, the CDR3 is TGTGCCAGCGCTGGGGAGGAGGACATTCAGTACTTC.

The rearrangement joins TRBV6-5 to TRBJ2-7, with D possibly matching TRBD2 (5 bases). The germline CDR1 and CDR2 sequences are MNHEY and SVGAGI. This CDR3 is built from 15 residues. V was pared by 2 bases and J by 6 bases, with 17 bases between. Here the CDR3 DNA reads TGTGCCAGCAGTTACGAGGTGGCTAGCCCGGGCGAGCAGTACTTC. It codes for CASSYEVASPGEQYF.

The V call is TRBV7-9, the J call TRBJ2-1; TRBD1 matches 7 bases. The J segment lost 0 bases and the V segment lost 7 bases, leaving 6 bases of the junction unmatched. The CDR3 sequence is 15 residues long. CDR1 and CDR2 from the germline V gene are SEHNR and FQNEAQ (reference sequence). The CDR3 loop reads CASTLQGVSYNEQFF. Here the CDR3 DNA reads TGTGCCAGCACCCTCCAGGGGGTCTCCTACAATGAGCAGTTCTTC.

This clone was picked up one time. The chain joins TRBV30 to TRBJ2-1; a possible D gene is TRBD1 (5 bases). V was shortened by 1 base and J by 7 bases, with 8 bases between the two germline ends. The length of the CDR3 is 12 residues. Germline CDR1 GTSNPN, CDR2 SVGIG (reference sequence). CDR3 protein: CAWSAGRNEQFF. The CDR3 coding sequence is TGTGCCTGGAGTGCAGGGCGGAATGAGCAGTTCTTC.

This chain links TRBV29-1 with TRBJ1-2; a possible D gene is TRBD1 (6 bases). The length of the CDR3 is 12 residues. Germline CDR1 is SQVTM and CDR2 is ANQGSEA. Trimming took off 8 bases at V and 7 bases at J, with 17 bases between the two ends. The CDR3 region has the DNA TGCAGCACCCCAGGGGTCTGGGGTGGCTACACCTTC. The encoded protein is CSTPGVWGGYTF.

This chain connects TRBV5-4 to TRBJ2-7; 10 positions agree with TRBD1. The J segment lost 2 bases and the V segment lost 6 bases, leaving 5 bases of the junction unmatched. Germline CDR1 and CDR2: SGHNT and YYREEE (reference sequence). This CDR3 region has 14 residues. The CDR3 reads CASTWGTGAYEQYF. Written as DNA, the CDR3 is TGTGCCAGCACCTGGGGGACAGGGGCCTACGAGCAGTACTTC.

V usage is TRBV10-3 and J usage is TRBJ2-7; 7 nucleotides match TRBD2. Trimming took 0 bases from V and 4 from J; bases not matched to a gene: 3. The CDR3 length is 14 residues. Germline V gives CDR1 ENHRY, CDR2 SYGVKD. The CDR3 DNA reads TGTGCCATCAGTGAGTCCGGGGAGGGGTACGAGCAGTACTTC. Its translation: CAISESGEGYEQYF.

The chain links TRBV7-9 to TRBJ1-4; the D gene is possibly TRBD1 (5 bases). The CDR3 consists of 15 residues. With 5 bases removed from V and 4 bases from J, the gap between germline ends came to 14 bases. Germline loops: CDR1 SEHNR, CDR2 FQNEAQ (reference sequence). The CDR3 loop reads CASSDKTALNEKLFF. In nucleotides, the CDR3 is TGTGCCAGCAGCGATAAGACAGCGCTTAATGAAAAACTGTTTTTT.